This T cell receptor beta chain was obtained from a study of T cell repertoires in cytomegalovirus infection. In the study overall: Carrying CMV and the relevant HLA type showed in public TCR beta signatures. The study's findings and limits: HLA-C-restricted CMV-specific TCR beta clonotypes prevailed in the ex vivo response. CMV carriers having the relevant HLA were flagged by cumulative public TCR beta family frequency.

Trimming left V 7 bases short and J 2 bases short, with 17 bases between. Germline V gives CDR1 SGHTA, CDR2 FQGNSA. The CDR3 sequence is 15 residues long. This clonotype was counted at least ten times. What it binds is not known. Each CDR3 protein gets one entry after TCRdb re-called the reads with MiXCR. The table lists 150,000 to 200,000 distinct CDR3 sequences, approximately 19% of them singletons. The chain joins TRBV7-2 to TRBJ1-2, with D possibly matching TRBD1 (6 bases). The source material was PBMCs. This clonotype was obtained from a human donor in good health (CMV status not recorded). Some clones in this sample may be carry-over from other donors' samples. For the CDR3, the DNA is TGTGCCAGCACTCAAAGTCCAGGGGTCAACTATGGCTACACCTTC. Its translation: CASTQSPGVNYGYTF. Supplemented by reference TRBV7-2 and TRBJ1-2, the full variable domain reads GAGVSQSPSNKVTEKGKDVELRCDPISGHTALYWYRQSLGQGLEFLIYFQGNSAPDKSGLPSDRFSAERTGGSVSTLTIQRTQQEDSAVYLCASTQSPGVNYGYTFGSGTRLTVV.